These T cell receptor beta chains were read from a single sample in a study of T cell responses to AZD1222 COVID-19 vaccine. The protocol was immunoSEQ multiplex PCR, while the TCRdb copy is restricted to in-frame clones and leaves out a portion. This table has 99,000 or so clones, around 80% appearing once. Specimen: peripheral blood, collected on day 0 of AZD1222 vaccination. The receptor source for this set is an adult in good health. CDR3s leave out the opening cysteine and the closing phenylalanine or tryptophan. Fields, in order: clone size, V gene, J gene, CDR3 protein. Clone size, where shown, is once, few, many, or a class for clones that have expanded.

few	TRBV30	TRBJ1-6	AWSVPGGYNSPLH
NA	TRBV2	TRBJ1-2	ASSRDRGRDYGYT
NA	TRBV6-4	TRBJ1-2	ASSRTGGPYGYT
NA	TRBV5-5	TRBJ2-7	ASSLDRVSEQY
NA	TRBV7-9	TRBJ2-1	ASSLVSSGEQF
NA	TRBV11-2	TRBJ1-2	ASSNPASGSDSYGYT
NA	TRBV19	TRBJ2-6	ASRPAGGAGANVLT
NA	TRBV15	TRBJ2-7	ATSRDSNTGTGVHEQY
few	TRBV25-1	TRBJ2-6	ASRGWDRVTGANVLT
once	TRBV7-9	TRBJ2-1	ASSLKGAQNEQF
NA	TRBV5-1	TRBJ1-2	ASSLDGDAGYT